A single sample gave rise to the 21 T cell receptor beta chains below, sequenced in a study of chemoradiotherapy in HPV16-positive cancers. Assay: immunoSEQ multiplex PCR; the TCRdb copy retains only in-frame clones and omits some. The table lists several thousand clones, more than 60% of them singletons. The sample was collected from a patient who underwent chemoradiotherapy. These TCRs come from a human donor with HPV-associated anogenital cancer.

The J gene is TRBJ2-3, the V gene TRBV11-2; tentatively, D is TRBD1 (6 bases). The CDR3 is made up of 14 amino acids. V was trimmed by 5 bases and J by 2 bases, leaving 11 bases between them. The V gene's germline CDR1 is SGHAT and CDR2 FQNNGV. Here the CDR3 reads CASSLRQDTDTQYF. In DNA, the CDR3 is TGTGCCAGCAGCCTGAGACAGGACACAGATACGCAGTATTTT. Looking up the rest from reference TRBV11-2 and TRBJ2-3 gives the full variable domain: EAGVAQSPRYKIIEKRQSVAFWCNPISGHATLYWYQQILGQGPKLLIQFQNNGVVDDSQLPKDRFSAERLKGVDSTLKIQPAKLEDSAVYLCASSLRQDTDTQYFGPGTRLTVL.

This chain connects TRBV5-1 to TRBJ2-1; 7 bases agree with TRBD1. The germline V gene has CDR1 SGHRS and CDR2 YFSETQ. CDR3 length equals 16 residues. J lost 4 bases, V lost 0 bases, and 7 bases had no gene match. DNA for the CDR3: TGCGCCAGCAGCTTGGCCAGGGGGAGCGATTACAATGAGCAGTTCTTC. Translated: CASSLARGSDYNEQFF.

The rearrangement links TRBV4-1 to TRBJ1-4; D gene uncertain. The CDR3 covers 15 residues. From germline, CDR1 is MGHRA and CDR2 YSYEKL. Deletions cut 3 bases from V and 4 bases from J, with 12 bases between. CDR3 residues: CASSHGWVGNEKLFF. The CDR3 DNA follows: TGCGCCAGCAGCCATGGCTGGGTAGGTAATGAAAAACTGTTTTTT.

The chain carries TRBV6-6 and TRBJ1-1; D is possibly TRBD1 (5 bases). Germline lookup yields CDR1 MNHNY and CDR2 SVGAGI (reference sequence). Trimming left V 2 bases short and J 4 bases short, with 11 bases between. This CDR3 is built from 14 residues. CDR3 loop: CASSYPGGTTEAFF. In DNA form, the CDR3 reads TGTGCCAGCAGTTACCCCGGCGGGACCACTGAAGCTTTCTTT.

The chain carries TRBV6-6 and TRBJ1-3; the match to TRBD1 covers 9 bases. In germline, CDR1 is MNHNY, CDR2 SVGAGI (reference sequence). There are 15 residues in the CDR3. V lost 5 bases and J lost 1; bases outside the gene matches: 3. This chain's CDR3 is CASSQGQGSGNTIYF. In nucleotides, the CDR3 is TGTGCCAGCAGTCAAGGACAGGGGTCTGGAAACACCATATATTTT.

The CDR3 spells CASSPSNWDRGTYGYTF. CDR3 bases: TGTGCCAGCTCACCGAGTAATTGGGACAGGGGGACCTATGGCTACACCTTC. The gene calls are TRBV18 and TRBJ1-2, with 11 bases fitting TRBD1. The CDR3 consists of 17 residues. Germline-derived CDR1 and CDR2 are KGHSH and LQKENI. With 3 bases clipped from V and 4 bases from J, the junction kept 10 bases outside the gene matches.

This rearrangement joins TRBV30 to TRBJ1-2; D is unclear. The CDR3 consists of 12 residues. V gave up 4 bases and J gave up 8 bases, with 14 bases separating them. Germline CDR1 GTSNPN, CDR2 SVGIG (reference sequence). The CDR3 sequence: CAWIRYGRGYTF. CDR3 sequence (DNA): TGTGCCTGGATTCGGTACGGAAGAGGCTACACCTTC.

This clone was found once. This chain links TRBV7-2 with TRBJ2-5; TRBD1 matches 8 bases. Germline trimming cut 4 bases from V and 1 base from J; bases unmatched to any gene: 2. The CDR3 contains 14 residues. Germline CDR1 SGHTA, CDR2 FQGNSA. DNA for the CDR3: TGTGCCAGCAGCTGGACAGGGTTCCAAGAGACCCAGTACTTC. Protein sequence: CASSWTGFQETQYF. The variable domain in full, completed from reference TRBV7-2 and TRBJ2-5, reads GAGVSQSPSNKVTEKGKDVELRCDPISGHTALYWYRQSLGQGLEFLIYFQGNSAPDKSGLPSDRFSAERTGGSVSTLTIQRTQQEDSAVYLCASSWTGFQETQYFGPGTRLLVL.

This rearrangement joins TRBV19 to TRBJ2-6; D possibly uses TRBD1 or TRBD2 (5 bases each). V was trimmed by 3 bases and J by 0 bases, leaving 9 bases between them. This CDR3 comprises 16 residues. CDR1 is LNHDA and CDR2 is SQIVND in the germline V gene (reference sequence). DNA of the CDR3: TGTGCCAGTAGTATCGGGGACCTCTCTGGGGCCAACGTCCTGACTTTC. It yields the protein CASSIGDLSGANVLTF.

The V and J genes are TRBV6-1 and TRBJ1-1, with D hard to call. Germline loops: CDR1 MNHNS, CDR2 SASEGT. The CDR3 has 10 amino acids. Trimming pared 6 bases from V and 7 bases from J, leaving 6 bases between. The CDR3, as DNA: TGTGCCAGCAGCCGAATTGAAGCTTTCTTT. Amino acids: CASSRIEAFF.

This clone has a handful of counts. The chain combines TRBV6-6 with TRBJ2-3; D is perhaps TRBD2 (6 bases). Germline values: CDR1 MNHNY, CDR2 SVGAGI (reference sequence). The CDR3 loop spans 15 amino acids. V lost 2 bases and J 3 bases, leaving 12 bases between the germline ends. The CDR3 DNA follows: TGTGCCAGCAGTTACGGCGGGGTGGGGACAGATACGCAGTATTTT. This translates into CASSYGGVGTDTQYF.

This clone ranks as medium-sized. The rearrangement joins TRBV29-1 to TRBJ2-1; D is ambiguous. This CDR3 has 12 residues. Germline CDR1 reads SQVTM; CDR2 reads ANQGSEA. Trimming removed 1 base from V and 4 bases from J, with 5 bases in between. The DNA of the CDR3 is TGCAGCGTTGAAGGAGGTTACAATGAGCAGTTCTTC. It encodes CSVEGGYNEQFF.

J is TRBJ1-1 and V is TRBV4-1; 8 bases map to TRBD1. This CDR3 comprises 14 residues. Germline CDR1 reads MGHRA; CDR2 reads YSYEKL. V was clipped by 3 bases and J by 6 bases; unmatched bases: 6. The CDR3 DNA reads as TGCGCCAGCAGCCATAGGGACAGGAGTCCTGAAGCTTTCTTT. It yields the protein CASSHRDRSPEAFF.

This clone has more than one count but fewer than ten. The chain links TRBV28 to TRBJ1-5; perhaps TRBD1 as D (5 bases). The CDR3 consists of 15 residues. The V and J ends lost 3 bases and 5 bases respectively, with 14 bases between them. Germline-derived CDR1 and CDR2 are MDHEN and SYDVKM. CDR3 sequence reads: CASSFMRRADQPQHF. Here the CDR3 DNA reads TGTGCCAGCAGTTTCATGCGCAGGGCGGATCAGCCCCAGCATTTT. Full variable domain (outside the CDR3, taken from reference TRBV28 and TRBJ1-5): DVKVTQSSRYLVKRTGEKVFLECVQDMDHENMFWYRQDPGLGLRLIYFSYDVKMKEKGDIPEGYSVSREKKERFSLILESASTNQTSMYLCASSFMRRADQPQHFGDGTRLSIL.

V gene TRBV5-1 combines with J gene TRBJ1-4; perhaps TRBD1 as D (6 bases). CDR3 length: 17 residues. Trimming stripped 0 bases from V and 7 bases from J, with 19 bases between. In germline, CDR1 is SGHRS, CDR2 YFSETQ. This CDR3 reads CASSLDRGAPGAEKLFF. The CDR3 DNA follows: TGCGCCAGCAGCTTGGATCGAGGGGCGCCGGGGGCTGAAAAACTGTTTTTT.

The V call is TRBV5-4, the J call TRBJ2-7, with D perhaps given as TRBD1 or TRBD2 (5 bases each). Germline loops: CDR1 SGHNT, CDR2 YYREEE (reference sequence). Trimming pared 0 bases from V and 0 bases from J, leaving 13 bases between. CDR3 size: 16 residues. The DNA of the CDR3 is TGTGCCAGCAGCTTGGCCGGGTCGGGGACCTCCTACGAGCAGTACTTC. This gives the protein CASSLAGSGTSYEQYF.

This clone occurred a few times. The V gene is TRBV4-1, the J gene TRBJ2-7; 7 nucleotides agree with TRBD1. Germline loops: CDR1 MGHRA, CDR2 YSYEKL. After removal of 4 bases from V and 6 bases from J, the junction contained 12 bases not matched to a gene. There are 15 residues in the CDR3. CDR3 loop: CASSRGLRGQGEQYF. CDR3 sequence (DNA): TGCGCCAGCAGCCGCGGACTTAGGGGGCAGGGCGAGCAGTACTTC.

The DNA for the CDR3 is TGTGCTAGTGGTTTTGGCTACGAGCAGTACTTC. Residues: CASGFGYEQYF. J is TRBJ2-7 and V is TRBV12-5; D not resolved. This CDR3 is 11 amino acids long. Trimming stripped 3 bases from V and 3 bases from J, with 3 bases between. The germline V gene encodes CDR1 LGHNT and CDR2 FRNRAP. Full variable domain (rest looked up from reference TRBV12-5 and TRBJ2-7): DARVTQTPRHKVTEMGQEVTMRCQPILGHNTVFWYRQTMMQGLELLAYFRNRAPLDDSGMPKDRFSAEMPDATLATLKIQPSEPRDSAVYFCASGFGYEQYFGPGTRLTVT.

The DNA for the CDR3 is TGTGCCAGCAGCCCCGGCGGGGACAGATACGAGCAGTACTTC. Protein: CASSPGGDRYEQYF. The gene calls are TRBV4-2 and TRBJ2-7; tentatively, D is TRBD1 (7 bases). Per the germline V gene, CDR1 is LGHNA and CDR2 is YNFKEQ. V lost 4 bases to trimming and J lost 4 bases, with 14 bases between them. The CDR3 runs to 14 residues.

There are a few counts of this clone. The chain links TRBV15 to TRBJ2-2; 8 positions agree with TRBD1. Germline CDR1 is LNHNV and CDR2 is YYDKDF (reference sequence). CDR3 length: 15 amino acids. Trimming removed 1 base from V and 6 bases from J; junction bases left unmatched: 4. The CDR3 region is CATSRGDRMAGELFF. CDR3 DNA: TGTGCCACCAGCAGAGGGGACAGGATGGCCGGGGAGCTGTTTTTT.

This clone was found a few times. CDR3 DNA: TGTGCCAGTAGCATTACCGGGACAGGGAATCAGCCCCAGCATTTT. This encodes CASSITGTGNQPQHF. The chain joins TRBV19 to TRBJ1-5; 9 bases align to TRBD1. The junction had 7 bases not matched to a gene; V was cut back by 6 bases and J by 4 bases. Germline V lookup: CDR1 LNHDA, CDR2 SQIVND (reference sequence). The CDR3 runs to 15 residues. Supplemented by reference TRBV19 and TRBJ1-5, the full variable domain reads DGGITQSPKYLFRKEGQNVTLSCEQNLNHDAMYWYRQDPGQGLRLIYYSQIVNDFQKGDIAEGYSVSREKKESFPLTVTSAQKNPTAFYLCASSITGTGNQPQHFGDGTRLSIL.